This T cell receptor beta chain was sequenced in a study of Graves' ophthalmopathy and Graves' hyperthyroidism. In the study overall: Peripheral blood was collected at initial diagnosis, before any treatment. General observations from the study: Among expanded thyroid clonotypes above 0.001 frequency, most also occurred in blood. For predicting ophthalmopathy progression, the model had approximately 70% sensitivity and roughly 72% specificity.

This clonotype has at least ten counts. Its cognate antigen is unknown. The authors amplified TCR beta CDR3 regions, and they did so from RNA transcripts for repertoire sequencing. HTBI-primed first-round RT-PCR preceded second-round multiplex PCR. TCRdb re-analysed the multiplex PCR reads in MiXCR, keeping a single row per CDR3 protein. The sample yields about 200,000 distinct CDR3 sequences, 29% seen once. The source is a middle-aged man with Graves' ophthalmopathy. The material sequenced was peripheral blood.

The CDR3 DNA sequence: TGTGCCAGTAGCCAGGCCTTACCTAGGGACGAGCAGTACTTC. This encodes CASSQALPRDEQYF. This sequence joins TRBV19 and TRBJ2-7; D gene unclear. V shed 6 bases and J shed 5 bases, with 17 bases lying between them. Germline CDR1 and CDR2: LNHDA and SQIVND (reference sequence). CDR3 size: 14 residues.